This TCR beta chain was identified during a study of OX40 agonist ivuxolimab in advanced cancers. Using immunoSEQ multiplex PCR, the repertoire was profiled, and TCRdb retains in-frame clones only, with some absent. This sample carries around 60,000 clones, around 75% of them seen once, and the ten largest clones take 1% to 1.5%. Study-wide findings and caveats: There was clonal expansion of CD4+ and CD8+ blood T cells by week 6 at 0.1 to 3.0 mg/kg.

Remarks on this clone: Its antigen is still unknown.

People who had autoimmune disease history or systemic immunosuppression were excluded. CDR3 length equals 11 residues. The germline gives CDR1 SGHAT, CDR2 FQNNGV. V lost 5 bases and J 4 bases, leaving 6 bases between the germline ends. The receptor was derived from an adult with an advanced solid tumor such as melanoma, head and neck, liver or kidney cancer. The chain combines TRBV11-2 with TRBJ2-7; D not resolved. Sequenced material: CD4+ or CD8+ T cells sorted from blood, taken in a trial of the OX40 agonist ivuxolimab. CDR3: CASSREYEQYF. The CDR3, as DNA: TGTGCCAGCAGCCGAGAATACGAGCAGTACTTC.